This T cell receptor beta chain was sequenced in a study of CD8+CD57+ T cells in acquired aplastic anemia. Study-wide background: Isolated CD4+ and CD8+ cells, once sorted, yielded DNA averaging around 2.9 ug.

Patients picked for sequencing had shown CD8+CD57+ cell expansion detected by flow cytometry. Each patient had severe acquired aplastic anemia. The V gene's germline CDR1 is SEHNR and CDR2 FQNEAQ (reference sequence). The CDR3 is 17 amino acids. V lost 3 bases, J lost 3 bases, and 17 bases lay in between. It was genomic DNA that served as the template for profiling TCR beta VDJ and CDR3. From the reads, TCRdb called clonotypes with MiXCR, one entry per CDR3 protein. Here the sample spans about 200,000 distinct CDR3 sequences, roughly 50% being singletons. In this sample, this clonotype turned up many times. The antigen is unknown. General study findings and limits: The study found no significant CD8+ Simpson's diversity difference between patients and controls. Patients had roughly 31 CD8+ CDR3 sequences in common with controls (the shared set).

The origin of this receptor is a human donor with aplastic anemia. Sequencing was carried out using sorted CD4+, CD8+, or CD8+CD57+ T cells (not recorded which) from PBMCs. The chain employs TRBV7-9 and TRBJ1-4; D perhaps matches TRBD1 (6 bases). The CDR3 DNA is TGTGCCAGCAGCTTGTTGGGTCGGACAGTGGCTAATGAAAAACTGTTTTTT. Amino acid sequence: CASSLLGRTVANEKLFF.